The clone carrying this TCR beta chain was counted a few times. Its cognate antigen is unknown. Unique molecular identifiers were incorporated into the prepared TCRbeta library. A single record per CDR3 protein comes from TCRdb applying MiXCR to the PCR reads. The profile shows around 580,000 distinct CDR3 sequences, over 20% of them singletons. This record belongs to a study of T-cell reconstitution after alpha-beta-depleted transplantation in children. Whole-study findings and limits: Certain patients had high TCRbeta diversity at day 60, and it came from recipient T cells and thymic progenitors that survived. Counts and diversity of T cells one year after transplant came mostly from newly produced T cells. Reportedly, alpha-beta T cells present about two months post-transplant originated from several hundred expanded clones of graft origin.

This CDR3 is built from 16 residues. Trimming shortened V by 0 bases and J by 3 bases, and 14 bases separated the two germline ends. CDR1 is LGHNA, CDR2 YNFKEQ, per germline. The V call is TRBV4-2, the J call TRBJ1-1, with D unresolved. This clonotype was sampled from a boy under two years old with Wiskott-Aldrich syndrome, due to receive a stem cell transplant. Sequencing was performed on PBMCs, taken before TCRalphabeta/CD19-depleted stem cell transplant. CDR3 in amino acids: CASSQDRATGHTEAFF. As DNA, the CDR3 is TGTGCCAGCAGCCAAGATCGAGCCACGGGCCACACTGAAGCTTTCTTT.